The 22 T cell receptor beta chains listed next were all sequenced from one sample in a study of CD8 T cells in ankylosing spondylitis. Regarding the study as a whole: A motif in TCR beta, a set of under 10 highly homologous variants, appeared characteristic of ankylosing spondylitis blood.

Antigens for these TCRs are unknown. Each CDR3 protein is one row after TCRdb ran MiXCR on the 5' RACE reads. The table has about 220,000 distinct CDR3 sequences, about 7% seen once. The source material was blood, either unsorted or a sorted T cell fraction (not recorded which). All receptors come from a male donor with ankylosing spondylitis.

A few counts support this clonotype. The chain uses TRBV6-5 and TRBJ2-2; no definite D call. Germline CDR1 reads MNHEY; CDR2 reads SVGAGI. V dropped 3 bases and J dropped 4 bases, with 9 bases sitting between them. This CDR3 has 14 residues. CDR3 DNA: TGTGCCAGCAGTTATTCTTTATCCACCGGGGAGCTGTTTTTT. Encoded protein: CASSYSLSTGELFF.

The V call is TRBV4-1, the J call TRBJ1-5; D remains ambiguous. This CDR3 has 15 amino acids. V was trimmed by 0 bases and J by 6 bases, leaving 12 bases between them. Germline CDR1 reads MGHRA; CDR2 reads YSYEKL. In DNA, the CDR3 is TGCGCCAGCAGCCAAGATGCATTAGGAGGTCAGCCCCAGCATTTT. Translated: CASSQDALGGQPQHF.

The DNA for the CDR3 is TGTGCCAGCAGCTCGATGAACAGGGGGATCTATGGCTACACCTTC. Amino acid sequence: CASSSMNRGIYGYTF. This rearrangement joins TRBV7-2 to TRBJ1-2; TRBD1 agrees at 8 bases. The CDR3 length is 15 residues. CDR1 SGHTA and CDR2 FQGNSA come from the germline V gene. The ends lost 4 bases at V and 4 bases at J; junction bases unmatched: 8.

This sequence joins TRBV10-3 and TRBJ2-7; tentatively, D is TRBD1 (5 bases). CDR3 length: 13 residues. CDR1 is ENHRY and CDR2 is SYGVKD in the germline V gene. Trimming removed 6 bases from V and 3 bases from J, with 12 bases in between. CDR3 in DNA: TGTGCCATCAGGCCTGGACATCTCTACGAGCAGTACTTC. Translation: CAIRPGHLYEQYF.

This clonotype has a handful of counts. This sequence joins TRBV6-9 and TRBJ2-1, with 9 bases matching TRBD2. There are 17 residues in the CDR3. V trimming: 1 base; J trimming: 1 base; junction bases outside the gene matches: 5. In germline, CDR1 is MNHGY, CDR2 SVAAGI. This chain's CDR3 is CASSYWTSARSYNEQFF. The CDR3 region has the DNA TGTGCCAGCAGTTATTGGACTAGCGCCCGATCCTACAATGAGCAGTTCTTC.

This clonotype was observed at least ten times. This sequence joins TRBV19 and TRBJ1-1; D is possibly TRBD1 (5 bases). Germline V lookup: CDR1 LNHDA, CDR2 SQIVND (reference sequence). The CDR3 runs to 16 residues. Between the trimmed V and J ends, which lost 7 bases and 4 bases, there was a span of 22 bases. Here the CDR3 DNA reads TGTGCCAGTACGCCAGAAACGGACGCCGGGGGCACTGAAGCTTTCTTT. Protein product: CASTPETDAGGTEAFF. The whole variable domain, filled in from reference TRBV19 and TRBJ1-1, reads DGGITQSPKYLFRKEGQNVTLSCEQNLNHDAMYWYRQDPGQGLRLIYYSQIVNDFQKGDIAEGYSVSREKKESFPLTVTSAQKNPTAFYLCASTPETDAGGTEAFFGQGTRLTVV.

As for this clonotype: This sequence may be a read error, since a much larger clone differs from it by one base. In DNA, the CDR3 is TGCGCCAGCAGCTTGGATATCAGGGGATTGAACGCTGAAGCTTTCTTT. This sequence encodes CASSLDIRGLNAEAFF. J is TRBJ1-1 and V is TRBV5-1; TRBD1 might be the D (6 bases). CDR3 length equals 16 residues. Per the germline V gene, CDR1 is SGHRS and CDR2 is YFSETQ.

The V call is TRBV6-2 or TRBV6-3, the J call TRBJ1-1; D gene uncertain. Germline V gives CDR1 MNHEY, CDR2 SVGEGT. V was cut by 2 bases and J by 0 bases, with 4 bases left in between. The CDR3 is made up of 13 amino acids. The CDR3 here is CASSYVLNTEAFF. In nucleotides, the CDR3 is TGTGCCAGCAGTTACGTCTTGAACACTGAAGCTTTCTTT.

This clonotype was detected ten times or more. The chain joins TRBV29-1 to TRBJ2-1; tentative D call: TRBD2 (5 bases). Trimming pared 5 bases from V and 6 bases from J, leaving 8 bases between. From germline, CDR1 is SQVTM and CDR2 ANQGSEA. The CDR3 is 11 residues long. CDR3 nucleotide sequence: TGCAGCGTTCGGGGATTCAATGAGCAGTTCTTC. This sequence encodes CSVRGFNEQFF.

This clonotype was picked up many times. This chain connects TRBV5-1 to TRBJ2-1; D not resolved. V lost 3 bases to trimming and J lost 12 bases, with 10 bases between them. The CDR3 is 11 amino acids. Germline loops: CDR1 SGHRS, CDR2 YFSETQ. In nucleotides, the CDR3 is TGCGCCAGCAGCTCCACCCGCGTGCAGTTCTTC. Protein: CASSSTRVQFF.

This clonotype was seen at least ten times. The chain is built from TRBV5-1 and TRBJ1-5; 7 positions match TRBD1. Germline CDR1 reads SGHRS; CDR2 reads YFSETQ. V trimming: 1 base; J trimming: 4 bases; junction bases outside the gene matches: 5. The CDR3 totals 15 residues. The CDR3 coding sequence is TGCGCCAGCAGCTTGATACCAGGGGGAAATCAGCCCCAGCATTTT. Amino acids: CASSLIPGGNQPQHF.

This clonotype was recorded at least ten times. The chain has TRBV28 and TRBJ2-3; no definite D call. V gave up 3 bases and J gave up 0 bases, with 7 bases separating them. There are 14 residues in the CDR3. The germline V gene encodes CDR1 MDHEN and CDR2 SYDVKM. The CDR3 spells CASSFRQSTDTQYF. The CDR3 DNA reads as TGTGCCAGCAGTTTTCGGCAGAGCACAGATACGCAGTATTTT.

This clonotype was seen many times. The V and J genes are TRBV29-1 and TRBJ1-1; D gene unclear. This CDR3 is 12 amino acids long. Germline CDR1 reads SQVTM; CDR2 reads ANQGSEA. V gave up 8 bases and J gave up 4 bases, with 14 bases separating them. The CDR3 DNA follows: TGCAGCCCTTCGGCGGACCTCACTGAAGCTTTCTTT. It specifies CSPSADLTEAFF. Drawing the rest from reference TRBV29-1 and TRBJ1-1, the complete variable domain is SAVISQKPSRDICQRGTSLTIQCQVDSQVTMMFWYRQQPGQSLTLIATANQGSEATYESGFVIDKFPISRPNLTFSTLTVSNMSPEDSSIYLCSPSADLTEAFFGQGTRLTVV.

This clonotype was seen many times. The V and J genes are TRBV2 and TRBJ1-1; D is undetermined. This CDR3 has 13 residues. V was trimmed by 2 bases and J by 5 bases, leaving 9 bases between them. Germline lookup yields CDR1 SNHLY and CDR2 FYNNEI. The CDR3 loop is CASSEWWGTEAFF. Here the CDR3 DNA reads TGTGCCAGCAGTGAATGGTGGGGAACTGAAGCTTTCTTT.

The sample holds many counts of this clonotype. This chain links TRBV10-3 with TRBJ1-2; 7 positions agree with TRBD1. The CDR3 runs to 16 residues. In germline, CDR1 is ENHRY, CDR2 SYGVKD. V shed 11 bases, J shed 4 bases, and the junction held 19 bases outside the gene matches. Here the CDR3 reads CASGASDRENVYGYTF. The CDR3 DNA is TGTGCCTCCGGCGCGTCAGACAGGGAAAACGTCTATGGCTACACCTTC.

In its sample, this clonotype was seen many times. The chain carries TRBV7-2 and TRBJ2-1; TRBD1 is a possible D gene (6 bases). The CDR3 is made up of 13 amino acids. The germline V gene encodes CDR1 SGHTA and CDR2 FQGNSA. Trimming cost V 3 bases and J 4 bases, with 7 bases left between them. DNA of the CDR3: TGTGCCAGCAGCTTTACAGGGTACAATGAGCAGTTCTTC. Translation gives CASSFTGYNEQFF.

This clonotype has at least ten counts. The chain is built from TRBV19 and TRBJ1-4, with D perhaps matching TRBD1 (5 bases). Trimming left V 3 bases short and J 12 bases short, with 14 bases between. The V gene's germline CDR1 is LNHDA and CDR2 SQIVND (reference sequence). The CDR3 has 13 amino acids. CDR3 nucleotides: TGTGCCAGTAGTATCGATATAGGGGTGGAACTGTTTTTT. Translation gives CASSIDIGVELFF.

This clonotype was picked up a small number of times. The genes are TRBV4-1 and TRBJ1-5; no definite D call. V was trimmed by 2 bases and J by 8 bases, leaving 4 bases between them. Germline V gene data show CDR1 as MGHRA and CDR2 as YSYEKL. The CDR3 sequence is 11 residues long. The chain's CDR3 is CASSQFEPQHF. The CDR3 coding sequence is TGCGCCAGCAGCCAATTTGAGCCCCAGCATTTT.

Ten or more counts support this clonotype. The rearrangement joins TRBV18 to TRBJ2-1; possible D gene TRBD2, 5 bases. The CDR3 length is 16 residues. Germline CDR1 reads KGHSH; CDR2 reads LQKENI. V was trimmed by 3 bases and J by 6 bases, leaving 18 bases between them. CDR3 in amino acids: CASSPPTSTASNEQFF. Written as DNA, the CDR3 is TGTGCCAGCTCACCTCCTACTAGTACGGCTTCCAATGAGCAGTTCTTC.

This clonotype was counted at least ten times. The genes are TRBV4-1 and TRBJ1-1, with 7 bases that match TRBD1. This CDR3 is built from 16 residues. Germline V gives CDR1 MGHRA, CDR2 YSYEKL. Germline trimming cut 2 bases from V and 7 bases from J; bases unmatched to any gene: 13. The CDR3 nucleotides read TGCGCCAGCAGCCAAAGGTTCTTAGACAGGGCTGATGAAGCTTTCTTT. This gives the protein CASSQRFLDRADEAFF.

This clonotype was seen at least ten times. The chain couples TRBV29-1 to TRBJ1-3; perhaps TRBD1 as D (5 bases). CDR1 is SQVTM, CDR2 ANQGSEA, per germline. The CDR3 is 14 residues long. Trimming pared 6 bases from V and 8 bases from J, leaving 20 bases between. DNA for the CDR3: TGCAGCGTAACCGACAGAACCTTCCCGGACACCATATATTTT. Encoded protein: CSVTDRTFPDTIYF.

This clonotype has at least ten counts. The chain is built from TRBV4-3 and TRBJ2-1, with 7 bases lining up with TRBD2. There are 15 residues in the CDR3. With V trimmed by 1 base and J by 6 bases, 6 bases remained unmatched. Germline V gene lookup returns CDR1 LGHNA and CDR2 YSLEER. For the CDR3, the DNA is TGCGCCAGCAGCCAAGTCGGCGGGAGAGGCAATGAGCAGTTCTTC. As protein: CASSQVGGRGNEQFF.